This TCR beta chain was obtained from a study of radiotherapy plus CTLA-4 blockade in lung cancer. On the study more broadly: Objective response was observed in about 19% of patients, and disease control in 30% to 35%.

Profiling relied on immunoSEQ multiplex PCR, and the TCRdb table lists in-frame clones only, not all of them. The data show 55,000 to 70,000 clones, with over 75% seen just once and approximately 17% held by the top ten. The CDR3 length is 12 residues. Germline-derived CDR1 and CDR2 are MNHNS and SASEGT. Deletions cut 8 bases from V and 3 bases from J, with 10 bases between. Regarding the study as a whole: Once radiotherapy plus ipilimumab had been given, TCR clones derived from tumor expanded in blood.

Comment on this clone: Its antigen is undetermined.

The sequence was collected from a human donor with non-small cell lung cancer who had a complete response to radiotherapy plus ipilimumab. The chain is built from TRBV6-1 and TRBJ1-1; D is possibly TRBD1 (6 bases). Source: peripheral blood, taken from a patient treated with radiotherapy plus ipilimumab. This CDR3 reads CASHREYTEAFF. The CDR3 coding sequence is TGTGCCAGCCACAGGGAATACACTGAAGCTTTCTTT.